One sample yielded the 17 T cell receptor beta chains listed below, sequenced in a study of Tregs in tolerant kidney transplant recipients. Generated by immunoSEQ multiplex PCR, the TCRdb table keeps only in-frame clones and is missing some. The table lists about 15,000 clones, nearly 55% of them singletons, with less than 3.5% in the top ten. Recipient PBMCs carried a CFSE label and met irradiated graft donor PBMCs for approximately six days before FACS sorting. The antigens for these receptors are not known. The source material was CD4+ T cells from blood cultured with allogeneic cells, sampled before the transplant. The origin of the receptors is a human patient who received a combined kidney and bone marrow transplant.

Turning to this clone: Other DNA sequences in this sample translate to the same CDR3. The chain couples TRBV28 to TRBJ1-6; weak D call: TRBD1 (6 bases). The V and J ends lost 2 bases and 2 bases respectively, with 22 bases between them. This CDR3 contains 20 residues. Germline CDR1 reads MDHEN; CDR2 reads SYDVKM. The CDR3 nucleotides read TGTGCCAGCAGTTTAGCTCCTTGGGGAGGGGGTGTGCCCTATAATTCACCCCTCCACTTT. Translating it yields CASSLAPWGGGVPYNSPLHF.

Only a few counts were recorded for this clone. This chain joins TRBV5-1 and TRBJ1-5; tentative D call: TRBD1 (6 bases). The CDR3 covers 15 residues. In germline, CDR1 is SGHRS, CDR2 YFSETQ. Trimming removed 0 bases from V and 6 bases from J, with 13 bases in between. The CDR3 sequence is CASSLDRAPGQPQHF. Written as DNA, the CDR3 is TGCGCCAGCAGCTTGGACAGGGCCCCGGGTCAGCCCCAGCATTTT.

The chain has TRBV10-3 and TRBJ1-4; D might be TRBD1 (6 bases). CDR3 size: 17 residues. Germline loops: CDR1 ENHRY, CDR2 SYGVKD. Deletions cut 0 bases from V and 8 bases from J, with 19 bases between. In DNA, the CDR3 is TGTGCCATCAGTGAGTCGGGGGCGGCTAATGATTTGGAAAAACTGTTTTTT. Translation gives CAISESGAANDLEKLFF.

This chain links TRBV6-5 with TRBJ2-1, with D possibly TRBD1 on 6 matching bases. Looked up from germline, CDR1 is MNHEY and CDR2 is SVGAGI. Between the trimmed V and J ends, which lost 5 bases and 5 bases, there was a span of 16 bases. CDR3 length: 15 residues. For the CDR3, the DNA is TGTGCCAGCAGTAGCACTAGGGGGAGTCACAATGAGCAGTTCTTC. Translated, it gives CASSSTRGSHNEQFF.

This clone occurred once. The rearrangement joins TRBV11-2 to TRBJ2-2, with 9 bases that match TRBD2. Per the germline V gene, CDR1 is SGHAT and CDR2 is FQNNGV. The V segment lost 3 bases and the J segment 0 bases; nucleotides outside the gene matches: 8. CDR3 length: 18 residues. CDR3 bases: TGTGCCAGCAGCTTCCCGGCTAGCGGGACACCGAACACCGGGGAGCTGTTTTTT. It codes for CASSFPASGTPNTGELFF.

The genes are TRBV5-1 and TRBJ2-1, with D possibly matching TRBD1 (6 bases). This CDR3 region has 15 residues. The V end lost 4 bases, the J end lost 1 base, and 12 bases lay between the germline ends. Germline values: CDR1 SGHRS, CDR2 YFSETQ. This chain's CDR3 is CASSVRDRSYNEQFF. The CDR3 DNA follows: TGCGCCAGCAGCGTCCGCGACAGGTCCTACAATGAGCAGTTCTTC.

A note on this clone: A junction boundary mismatches the germline segment, possibly from a read error. V is TRBV10-3 and J is TRBJ1-2; 8 nucleotides match TRBD1. The CDR3 has 16 amino acids. Germline V lookup: CDR1 ENHRY, CDR2 SYGVKD. The CDR3, as DNA: TGTGCCAGCAGTTACTCGATGACAGGGGAATACTATGGCTACACCTTC. Protein product: CASSYSMTGEYYGYTF.

The chain uses TRBV4-3 and TRBJ2-3; D is perhaps TRBD1 (5 bases). Trimming pared 5 bases from V and 5 bases from J, leaving 11 bases between. The germline gives CDR1 LGHNA, CDR2 YSLEER. This CDR3 comprises 13 residues. This chain's CDR3 is CASSGITGDTQYF. The CDR3 DNA sequence: TGCGCCAGCAGCGGTATTACAGGAGATACGCAGTATTTT.

The V gene is TRBV6-4, the J gene TRBJ2-1, with 8 bases lining up with TRBD1. The CDR3 length is 15 residues. CDR1 is MRHNA and CDR2 is SNTAGT in the germline V gene. J gave up 0 bases and V 4 bases, and 2 bases lay outside the gene matches. In DNA, the CDR3 is TGTGCCAGCAGTGCAACAGGGGGCTCCTACAATGAGCAGTTCTTC. It yields the protein CASSATGGSYNEQFF.

The gene calls are TRBV21-1 and TRBJ1-6; the table's D call TRBD1 went unverified against the DNA. TRBV21-1 is a pseudogene locus. The CDR3 runs to 16 residues. The CDR3 spells CASRLTPGTVDSPLHF. The CDR3 coding sequence is TGTGCCAGCAGACTAACCCCGGGGACAGTTGATTCACCCCTCCACTTT.

Regarding this clone: The sample carries other DNA sequences with the same CDR3. This chain links TRBV7-2 with TRBJ1-6; D gene ambiguous. V lost 5 bases and J lost 0, with 14 bases in between. CDR1 and CDR2 (germline): SGHTA, FQGNSA. The CDR3 has 17 residues. This chain's CDR3 is CASSAASTSSYNSPLHF. The CDR3 bases are TGTGCCAGCAGCGCCGCATCAACTAGCTCCTATAATTCACCCCTCCACTTT. The variable domain in full, with the rest retrieved from reference TRBV7-2 and TRBJ1-6, is GAGVSQSPSNKVTEKGKDVELRCDPISGHTALYWYRQSLGQGLEFLIYFQGNSAPDKSGLPSDRFSAERTGGSVSTLTIQRTQQEDSAVYLCASSAASTSSYNSPLHFGNGTRLTVT.

The chain recombines TRBV13 with TRBJ2-7, with 12 nucleotides matching TRBD1. Germline values: CDR1 PRHDT, CDR2 FYEKMQ (reference sequence). The V segment lost 3 bases and the J segment 5 bases; nucleotides outside the gene matches: 5. This CDR3 is 15 amino acids long. Here the CDR3 reads CASSFLRDRGHEQYF. CDR3 DNA sequence: TGTGCCAGCAGCTTCCTCCGGGACAGGGGGCACGAGCAGTACTTC.

This clone occurred a few times. The chain couples TRBV29-1 to TRBJ2-1; D remains ambiguous. Trimming stripped 2 bases from V and 4 bases from J, with 9 bases between. Per the germline V gene, CDR1 is SQVTM and CDR2 is ANQGSEA. The CDR3 covers 13 residues. The CDR3 coding sequence is TGCAGCGTTGAACGCGGAACTTACAATGAGCAGTTCTTC. Encoded protein: CSVERGTYNEQFF.

This clone was seen a handful of times. The V and J genes are TRBV7-2 and TRBJ2-3, with 7 bases fitting TRBD2. The ends lost 1 base at V and 4 bases at J; junction bases unmatched: 5. Germline values: CDR1 SGHTA, CDR2 FQGNSA. CDR3 length: 15 amino acids. This CDR3 is CASSLVARGADTQYF. The CDR3 region has the DNA TGTGCCAGCAGCTTAGTGGCTCGGGGGGCAGATACGCAGTATTTT. Combining the CDR3 with reference TRBV7-2 and TRBJ2-3 gives the whole variable domain GAGVSQSPSNKVTEKGKDVELRCDPISGHTALYWYRQSLGQGLEFLIYFQGNSAPDKSGLPSDRFSAERTGGSVSTLTIQRTQQEDSAVYLCASSLVARGADTQYFGPGTRLTVL.

This clone has a handful of counts. The chain links TRBV5-6 to TRBJ1-4; D might be TRBD1 (6 bases). CDR3 length: 15 amino acids. V lost 3 bases to trimming and J lost 5 bases, with 14 bases between them. Germline CDR1 is SGHDT and CDR2 is YYEEEE. Written as DNA, the CDR3 is TGTGCCAGCAGCTCAGAATGGACAGTAAATGAAAAACTGTTTTTT. As protein: CASSSEWTVNEKLFF.

The rearrangement links TRBV18 to TRBJ2-7; 9 bases map to TRBD1. J lost 2 bases, V lost 1 base, and 0 bases had no gene match. The CDR3 runs 14 residues. Germline CDR1 KGHSH, CDR2 LQKENI. The CDR3 nucleotides are TGTGCCAGCTCACCACGGACAGGGGCCTACGAGCAGTACTTC. Translating gives CASSPRTGAYEQYF. The whole variable domain, remainder taken from reference TRBV18 and TRBJ2-7, is NAGVMQNPRHLVRRRGQEARLRCSPMKGHSHVYWYRQLPEEGLKFMVYLQKENIIDESGMPKERFSAEFPKEGPSILRIQQVVRGDSAAYFCASSPRTGAYEQYFGPGTRLTVT.

In its sample, this clone was seen a few times. The chain joins TRBV7-9 to TRBJ2-7; the match to TRBD1 covers 7 bases. Germline CDR1 SEHNR, CDR2 FQNEAQ (reference sequence). Trimming took 3 bases from V and 5 from J; bases not matched to a gene: 4. The CDR3 has 13 residues. The CDR3 DNA follows: TGTGCCAGCAGCTTTCGACAGGGCCACGAGCAGTACTTC. Amino acids: CASSFRQGHEQYF. Using reference TRBV7-9 and TRBJ2-7 for the parts outside the CDR3, the full variable domain is DTGVSQNPRHKITKRGQNVTFRCDPISEHNRLYWYRQTLGQGPEFLTYFQNEAQLEKSRLLSDRFSAERPKGSFSTLEIQRTEQGDSAMYLCASSFRQGHEQYFGPGTRLTVT.